The entry below gives a single T cell receptor (beta chain) sequence along with its context. Its antigen is unknown. The CDR3 totals 13 residues. Germline-derived CDR1 and CDR2 are SNHLY and FYNNEI. Between the trimmed V and J ends, which lost 6 bases and 7 bases, there was a span of 15 bases. This sample is drawn from a study of cytomegalovirus exposure and HLA in healthy donors. Primers for the PCR totalled 60 Vbeta and 13 Jbeta. Repertoires were generated with immunoSEQ multiplex PCR, while TCRdb's copy carries only in-frame clones and drops some. This table has 130,000 to 150,000 clones, more than 60% appearing once. Study-level findings and limits: In vitro experiments confirmed that three CMV-associated chains were specific for CMV antigens. Previously analyzed data showed that most TCR beta V segments were productive at a frequency of about 90% or about 30%. Owing to their indistinguishability, certain V segments, notably TRBV6-2 and TRBV6-3, were excluded.

The chain links TRBV2 to TRBJ1-1; D is possibly TRBD1 (5 bases). This receptor was taken from a man aged 35 to 55 in good health and CMV-seropositive. Sequencing used PBMCs. CDR3 sequence reads: CASRGLPGSEAFF. CDR3 sequence (DNA): TGTGCCAGCAGGGGACTCCCGGGGAGTGAAGCTTTCTTT.